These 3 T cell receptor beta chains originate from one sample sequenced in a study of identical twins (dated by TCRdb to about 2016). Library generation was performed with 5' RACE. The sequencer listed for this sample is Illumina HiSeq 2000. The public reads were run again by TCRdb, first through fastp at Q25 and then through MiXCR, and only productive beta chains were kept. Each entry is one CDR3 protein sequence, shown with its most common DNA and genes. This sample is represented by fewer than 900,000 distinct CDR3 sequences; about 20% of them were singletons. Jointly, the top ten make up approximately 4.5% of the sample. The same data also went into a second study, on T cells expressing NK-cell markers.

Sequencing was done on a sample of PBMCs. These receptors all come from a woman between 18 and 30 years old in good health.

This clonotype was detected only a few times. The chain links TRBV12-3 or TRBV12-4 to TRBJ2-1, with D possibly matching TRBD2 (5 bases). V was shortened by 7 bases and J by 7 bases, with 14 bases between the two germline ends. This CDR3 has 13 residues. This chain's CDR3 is CASNLPGKNEQFF. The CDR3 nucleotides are TGTGCCAGCAACCTGCCCGGGAAGAATGAGCAGTTCTTC.

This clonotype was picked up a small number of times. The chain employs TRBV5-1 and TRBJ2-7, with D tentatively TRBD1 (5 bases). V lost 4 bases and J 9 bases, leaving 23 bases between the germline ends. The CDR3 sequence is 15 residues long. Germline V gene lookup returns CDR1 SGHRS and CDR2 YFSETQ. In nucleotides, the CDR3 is TGCGCCAGCAGCGGGGCCCGCGACTTTACCATAGGGCAGTACTTC. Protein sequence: CASSGARDFTIGQYF. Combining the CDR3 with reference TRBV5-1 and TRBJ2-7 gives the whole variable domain KAGVTQTPRYLIKTRGQQVTLSCSPISGHRSVSWYQQTPGQGLQFLFEYFSETQRNKGNFPGRFSGRQFSNSRSEMNVSTLELGDSALYLCASSGARDFTIGQYFGPGTRLTVT.

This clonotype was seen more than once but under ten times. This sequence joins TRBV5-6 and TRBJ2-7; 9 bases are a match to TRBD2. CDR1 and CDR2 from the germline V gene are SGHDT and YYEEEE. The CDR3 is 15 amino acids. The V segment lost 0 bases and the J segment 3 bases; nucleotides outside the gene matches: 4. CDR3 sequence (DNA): TGTGCCAGCAGCTTGGTAGCGGGGGCCAACTACGAGCAGTACTTC. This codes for CASSLVAGANYEQYF.